The 15 T cell receptor beta chains in this list originate from one sample, sequenced in a study of blood T cell repertoires in COVID-19. Profiled with immunoSEQ multiplex PCR; TCRdb holds only in-frame clones, not every one. The data show about 150,000 clones, with about 85% seen just once and more than 7.5% held by the top ten. Source material: peripheral blood. These TCRs come from a woman aged 55-69 years with COVID-19, enrolled during active disease.

This chain connects TRBV29-1 to TRBJ2-4; no clear D. Trimming removed 3 bases from V and 0 bases from J, with 9 bases in between. Germline V gene sequence: CDR1 SQVTM, CDR2 ANQGSEA. The CDR3 runs to 14 residues. CDR3 in DNA: TGCAGCGTTGAGGCCCTAGGAGCCAAAAACATTCAGTACTTC. Translated: CSVEALGAKNIQYF.

The rearrangement links TRBV10-1 to TRBJ2-7; D remains unclear. From germline, CDR1 is WNHNN and CDR2 SYGVQD (reference sequence). The CDR3 sequence is 13 residues long. Trimming stripped 6 bases from V and 3 bases from J, with 12 bases between. CDR3 in amino acids: CASSPRADYEQYF. CDR3 coding DNA: TGCGCCAGCAGCCCCCGAGCCGACTACGAGCAGTACTTC.

The gene calls are TRBV14 and TRBJ1-2; D unresolved. This CDR3 has 13 amino acids. The V gene lost 1 base and the J gene lost 2 bases, with 5 bases spanning the gap. The V gene's germline CDR1 is SGHDN and CDR2 FVKESK. The DNA of the CDR3 is TGTGCCAGCAGCCAAGTACAGAACTATGGCTACACCTTC. Translating gives CASSQVQNYGYTF.

There are a few counts of this clone. The chain has TRBV5-1 and TRBJ1-2; 9 bases fit TRBD1. The V gene's germline CDR1 is SGHRS and CDR2 YFSETQ. V lost 2 bases, J lost 8 bases, and 4 bases stayed unmatched. CDR3 length: 13 amino acids. The CDR3 reads CASSLQGANGYTF. CDR3 coding DNA: TGCGCCAGCAGCTTACAGGGGGCTAACGGCTACACCTTC. The whole variable domain, filled in from reference TRBV5-1 and TRBJ1-2, reads KAGVTQTPRYLIKTRGQQVTLSCSPISGHRSVSWYQQTPGQGLQFLFEYFSETQRNKGNFPGRFSGRQFSNSRSEMNVSTLELGDSALYLCASSLQGANGYTFGSGTRLTVV.

This chain joins TRBV2 and TRBJ1-5; 8 bases line up with TRBD1. This CDR3 comprises 14 residues. V lost 5 bases to trimming and J lost 6 bases; unmatched junction nucleotides: 6. Germline V CDR1 and CDR2: SNHLY, FYNNEI. CDR3 in DNA: TGTGCCAGCAGTCGCACAGGGGGTAGTCAGCCCCAGCATTTT. It codes for CASSRTGGSQPQHF.

The chain is built from TRBV24-1 and TRBJ1-1; 9 bases fit TRBD1. With 2 bases clipped from V and 1 base from J, the junction kept 7 bases outside the gene matches. Germline V gene sequence: CDR1 KGHDR, CDR2 SFDVKD. The CDR3 extends over 17 amino acids. This CDR3 reads CATSDSDRGGKNTEAFF. The CDR3 DNA reads TGTGCCACCAGTGATTCCGACAGGGGGGGGAAGAACACTGAAGCTTTCTTT.

The J gene is TRBJ1-2, the V gene TRBV15; 7 nucleotides match TRBD1. J gave up 8 bases and V 0 bases, and 6 bases lay outside the gene matches. CDR1 is LNHNV, CDR2 YYDKDF, per germline (reference sequence). This CDR3 comprises 14 residues. The CDR3 DNA sequence: TGTGCCACCAGCAGAGACACAGGGGTGGTGGGCTACACCTTC. It is translated as CATSRDTGVVGYTF.

The genes are TRBV12-3 or TRBV12-4 and TRBJ1-6, with D perhaps matching TRBD1 (5 bases). There are 13 residues in the CDR3. V was cut by 3 bases and J by 10 bases, with 10 bases left in between. For the CDR3, the DNA is TGTGCCAGCAGTTTCGGGGGGAGATCACCCCTCCACTTT. It yields the protein CASSFGGRSPLHF.

V gene TRBV7-8 combines with J gene TRBJ2-7; 7 positions agree with TRBD1. This CDR3 has 12 residues. Germline CDR1 and CDR2: SGHVS and FQNEAQ. V was clipped by 9 bases and J by 5 bases; unmatched bases: 7. CDR3 in amino acids: CASGQVVHEQYV. CDR3 DNA: TGTGCCAGTGGACAGGTTGTTCACGAGCAGTACGTC.

The chain couples TRBV19 to TRBJ1-5; D is possibly TRBD1 (5 bases). Deletions cut 1 base from V and 5 bases from J, with 6 bases between. CDR3 length: 13 amino acids. Per germline, CDR1 LNHDA and CDR2 SQIVND (reference sequence). CDR3 sequence: CASSIVTDQPQHF. The CDR3 DNA reads TGTGCCAGTAGTATAGTGACAGATCAGCCCCAGCATTTT.

The chain links TRBV10-3 to TRBJ1-1, with D perhaps TRBD1 (5 bases). CDR1 ENHRY and CDR2 SYGVKD come from the germline V gene. The V end lost 3 bases, the J end lost 2 bases, and 13 bases lay between the germline ends. The CDR3 sequence is 15 residues long. Here the CDR3 reads CAISDSGQANTEAFF. Here the CDR3 DNA reads TGTGCCATCAGTGACTCCGGACAAGCCAACACTGAAGCTTTCTTT.

This clone was recorded only once. This CDR3 reads CASSFLQGGSGNTIYF. The CDR3 DNA reads as TGTGCCAGCAGCTTTCTCCAGGGAGGTTCTGGAAACACCATATATTTT. This chain connects TRBV5-8 to TRBJ1-3; D is perhaps TRBD1 (5 bases). The CDR3 extends over 16 amino acids. Between the trimmed V and J ends, which lost 2 bases and 1 base, there was a span of 13 bases. The germline V gene encodes CDR1 SGHTS and CDR2 YDEGEE.

The chain joins TRBV2 to TRBJ2-1, with D possibly TRBD2 on 6 matching bases. The ends were cut back, 1 base at V and 8 bases at J, with 18 bases in the middle. The germline V gene has CDR1 SNHLY and CDR2 FYNNEI. The CDR3 is made up of 16 amino acids. CDR3 DNA: TGTGCCAGCAGTGAAGATCTGCCGGCGGGAAGGGATGAGCAGTTCTTC. Protein product: CASSEDLPAGRDEQFF. Drawing the rest from reference TRBV2 and TRBJ2-1, the complete variable domain is EPEVTQTPSHQVTQMGQEVILRCVPISNHLYFYWYRQILGQKVEFLVSFYNNEISEKSEIFDDQFSVERPDGSNFTLKIRSTKLEDSAMYFCASSEDLPAGRDEQFFGPGTRLTVL.

This sequence joins TRBV6-5 and TRBJ1-5; no firm D call. V lost 6 bases and J 0 bases, leaving 9 bases between the germline ends. The CDR3 has 14 residues. CDR1 and CDR2 (germline): MNHEY, SVGAGI. The CDR3 coding sequence is TGTGCCAGCAGACCAACAGTTAGCAATCAGCCCCAGCATTTT. Amino acid sequence: CASRPTVSNQPQHF.

V is TRBV29-1 and J is TRBJ2-1; weak D call: TRBD1 (7 bases). Germline V gene sequence: CDR1 SQVTM, CDR2 ANQGSEA. Deletions cut 1 base from V and 5 bases from J, with 12 bases between. This CDR3 has 14 residues. CDR3 amino acids: CSVEGRGADNEQFF. CDR3 nucleotide sequence: TGCAGCGTTGAAGGCAGGGGGGCGGACAATGAGCAGTTCTTC.